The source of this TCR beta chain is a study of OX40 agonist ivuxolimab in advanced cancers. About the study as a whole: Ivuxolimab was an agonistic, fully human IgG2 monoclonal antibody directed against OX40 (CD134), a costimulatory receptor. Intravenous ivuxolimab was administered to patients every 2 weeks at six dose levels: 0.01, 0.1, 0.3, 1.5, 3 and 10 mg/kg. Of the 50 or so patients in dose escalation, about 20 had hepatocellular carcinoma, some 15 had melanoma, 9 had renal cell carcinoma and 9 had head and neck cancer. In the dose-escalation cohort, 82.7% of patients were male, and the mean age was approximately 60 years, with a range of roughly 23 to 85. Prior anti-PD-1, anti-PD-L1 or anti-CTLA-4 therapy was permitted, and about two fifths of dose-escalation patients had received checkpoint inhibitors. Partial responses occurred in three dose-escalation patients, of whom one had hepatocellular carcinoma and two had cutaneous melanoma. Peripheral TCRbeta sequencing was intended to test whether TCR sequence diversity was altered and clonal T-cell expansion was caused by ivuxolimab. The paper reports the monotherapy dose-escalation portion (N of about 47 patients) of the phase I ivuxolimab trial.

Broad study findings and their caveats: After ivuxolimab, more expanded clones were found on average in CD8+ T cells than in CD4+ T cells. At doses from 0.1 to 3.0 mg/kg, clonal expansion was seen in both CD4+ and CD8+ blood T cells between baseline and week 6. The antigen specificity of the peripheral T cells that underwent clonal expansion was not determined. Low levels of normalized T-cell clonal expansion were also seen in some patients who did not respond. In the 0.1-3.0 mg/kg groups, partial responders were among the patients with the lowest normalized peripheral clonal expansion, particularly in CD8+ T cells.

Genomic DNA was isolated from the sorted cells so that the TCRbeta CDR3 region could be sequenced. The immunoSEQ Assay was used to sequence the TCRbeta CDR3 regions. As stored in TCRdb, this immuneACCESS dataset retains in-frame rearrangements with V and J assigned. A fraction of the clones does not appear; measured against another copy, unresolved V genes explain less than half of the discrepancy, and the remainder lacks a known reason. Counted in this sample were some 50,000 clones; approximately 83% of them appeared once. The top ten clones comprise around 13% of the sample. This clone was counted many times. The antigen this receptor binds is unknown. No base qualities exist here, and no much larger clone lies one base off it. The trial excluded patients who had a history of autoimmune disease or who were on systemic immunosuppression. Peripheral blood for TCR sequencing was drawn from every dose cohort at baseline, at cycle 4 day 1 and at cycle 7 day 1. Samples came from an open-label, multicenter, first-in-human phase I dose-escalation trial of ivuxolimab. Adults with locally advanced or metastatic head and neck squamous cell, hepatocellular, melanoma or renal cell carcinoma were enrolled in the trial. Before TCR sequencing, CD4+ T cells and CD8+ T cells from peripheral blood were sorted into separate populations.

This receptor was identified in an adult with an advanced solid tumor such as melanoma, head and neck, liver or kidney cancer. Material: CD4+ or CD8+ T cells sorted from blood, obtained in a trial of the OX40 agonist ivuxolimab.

At the DNA level, the sequence is TGTGCCAGCAGCTTCGGACTAGCGGGAGTCGGAGAGACCCAGTACTTC. The encoded protein is CASSFGLAGVGETQYF. The chain is made from TRBV7-9 and TRBJ2-5, with 13 bases matching TRBD2. From the germline V gene (reference sequence), CDR1 is SEHNR and CDR2 is FQNEAQ. Measured from the cysteine to the phenylalanine, the CDR3 is 16 residues long. Just CDR3 DNA is preserved here, 48 bases in frame from base 1. Unmatched junction bases come to 5, with V trimmed by 3 bases and J by 4 bases.